Listed below are T cell receptor beta chains from one sample, sequenced in a study of T cell responses to AZD1222 COVID-19 vaccine. Measured with immunoSEQ multiplex PCR; TCRdb has only the in-frame clones, and not every one. The sample comprises roughly 200,000 clones, roughly 94% of which are singletons, and around 1.7% rests with the top ten. Sequences were derived from peripheral blood, sampled 28 days after the second dose of the MenACWY control vaccine. The origin of the receptors is an adult who received the MenACWY meningococcal vaccine as a control. The CDR3 runs from the conserved cysteine through the conserved F or W. The order of the fields is D gene, J gene, V gene, clone size, CDR3 DNA, CDR3 protein. D genes are given only for firm matches. Expanded clones get a size class; other rows say once, few or many, or leave the size out.

- | TRBJ1-5 | TRBV24-1 | once | TGTGCCACCAGTGATTTGGAGAGCAATCAGCCCCAGCATTTT | CATSDLESNQPQHF
- | TRBJ2-3 | TRBV19 | - | TGTGCCAGTAGCCCGGGACGCACAGATACGCAGTATTTT | CASSPGRTDTQYF
TRBD1 | TRBJ2-7 | TRBV7-9 | - | TGTGCCAGCAGCTTACCCACAGGGGAGGAGCAGTACTTC | CASSLPTGEEQYF
- | TRBJ1-6 | TRBV6-5 | - | TGTGCCAGCAGTTTACCCACAAGCTCCTATAATTCACCCCTCCACTTT | CASSLPTSSYNSPLHF
TRBD1 | TRBJ1-2 | TRBV4-2 | - | TGTGCCAGCAGCCAAGATCTTGGGACAGGGGTATATGGCTACACCTTC | CASSQDLGTGVYGYTF
TRBD2 | TRBJ2-2 | TRBV28 | - | TGTGCCAGCACTAGCGGGGGGACCGGGGAGCTGTTTTTT | CASTSGGTGELFF
- | TRBJ2-2 | TRBV7-2 | - | TGTGCCAGCACCCACGACAGAAGGAACACCGGGGAGCTGTTTTTT | CASTHDRRNTGELFF
- | TRBJ1-5 | TRBV28 | once | TGTGCCAGCGGGCCGGGAACACCCACGCCCCAGCATTTT | CASGPGTPTPQHF
TRBD1 | TRBJ2-7 | TRBV7-2 | - | TGTGCCAGCAGCTTAGGATCCGGACAGGTCAAGTACTTC | CASSLGSGQVKYF
- | TRBJ2-7 | TRBV5-6 | - | TGTGCCAGCAGCTTGGGGGGGAGCCGCGGCTACGAGCAGTACTTC | CASSLGGSRGYEQYF
- | TRBJ2-2 | TRBV5-4 | - | TGTGCCAGCAGCCCATTGGGGGGAGGCGCGAACACCGGGGAGCTGTTTTTT | CASSPLGGGANTGELFF
- | TRBJ1-5 | TRBV5-6 | - | TGTGCCAGCAGCTCGACCGGGACACCCAATCAGCCCCAGCATTTT | CASSSTGTPNQPQHF
- | TRBJ2-7 | TRBV27 | - | TGTGCCAGCAGTTTAAAAGGGTCCGTCTACGAGCAGTACTTC | CASSLKGSVYEQYF
- | TRBJ2-5 | TRBV19 | once | TGTGCCAGTAGTACCCCCGGGAGCCAAGAGACCCAGTACTTC | CASSTPGSQETQYF
- | TRBJ2-5 | TRBV14 | - | TGTGCCACCTCCGGGGGTTCGGGCTTTGGAGAGACCCAGTACTTC | CATSGGSGFGETQYF
- | TRBJ2-1 | TRBV29-1 | - | TGCAGCGTCGAGGGGCGCGTGGGGCAGTTCTTC | CSVEGRVGQFF